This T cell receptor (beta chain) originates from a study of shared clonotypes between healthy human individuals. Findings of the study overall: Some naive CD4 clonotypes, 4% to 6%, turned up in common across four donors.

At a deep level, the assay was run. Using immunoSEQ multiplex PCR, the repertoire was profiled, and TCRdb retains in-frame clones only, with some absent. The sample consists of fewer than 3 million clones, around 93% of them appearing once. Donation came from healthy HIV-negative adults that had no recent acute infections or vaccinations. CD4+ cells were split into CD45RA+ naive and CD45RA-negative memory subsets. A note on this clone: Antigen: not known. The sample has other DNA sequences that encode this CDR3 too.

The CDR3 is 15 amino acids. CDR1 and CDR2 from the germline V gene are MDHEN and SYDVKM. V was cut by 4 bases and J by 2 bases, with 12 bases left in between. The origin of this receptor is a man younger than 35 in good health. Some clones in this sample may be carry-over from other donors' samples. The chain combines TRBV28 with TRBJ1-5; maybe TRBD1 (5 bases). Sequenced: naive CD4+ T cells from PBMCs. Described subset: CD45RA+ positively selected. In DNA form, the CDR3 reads TGTGCCAGCAGTTCGGGGGGTTTGGGCAATCAGCCCCAGCATTTT. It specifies CASSSGGLGNQPQHF.